This TCR beta chain derives from a study of T-cell memory formation after mild COVID-19. About the study: For the most part, TCR clusters were specific to one donor. General study points: Mostly located in CM and EM were contracting CD4+ clones, with contracting CD8+ clones located in EMRA. The finding that pre-infection memory included some responding clones suggested that cross-reactive memory joined.

V was pared by 1 base and J by 1 base, with 14 bases of the junction left unmatched. Germline loops: CDR1 LGHNA, CDR2 YSLEER. This CDR3 region has 21 residues. A single record per CDR3 protein comes from TCRdb applying MiXCR to the 5' RACE reads. The sample has 300,000 to 400,000 distinct CDR3 sequences, roughly 13% seen once. This clonotype has more than one count but fewer than ten. Its antigen is still unknown. V and J are TRBV4-3 and TRBJ2-3, with 13 positions matching TRBD2. Sequencing input: PBMCs or a T cell subset sorted from them (not recorded which). This receptor was identified in a man aged 18 to 35 who had mild COVID-19 (a few samples of this study predate the infection). Cell type and time point are not known. The CDR3 DNA follows: TGCGCCAGCAGCCAAGGCCGCGTTACTCCGGGACTAGCGGGGCGCACAGATACGCAGTATTTT. Amino acid sequence: CASSQGRVTPGLAGRTDTQYF.